A single sample is the source of the 25 T cell receptor beta chains below, sequenced in a study of T cell changes during pregnancy in multiple sclerosis. The repertoire was sequenced with immunoSEQ multiplex PCR; TCRdb's copy has only in-frame clones and lacks some. In the table there are about 22,000 clones, roughly 84% of which are singletons. The specimen comprised CD8+ T cells from peripheral blood mononuclear cells, sampled after pregnancy. These TCRs come from a female donor with multiple sclerosis, enrolled in a pregnancy study.

The genes are TRBV13 and TRBJ1-1; D is uncertain. This CDR3 is built from 13 residues. The V gene's germline CDR1 is PRHDT and CDR2 FYEKMQ (reference sequence). Trimming left V 1 base short and J 7 bases short, with 10 bases between. CDR3 region: CASSLVGGNEAFF. The CDR3, as DNA: TGTGCCAGCAGCTTAGTGGGAGGTAATGAAGCTTTCTTT.

The V and J genes are TRBV28 and TRBJ2-3; D may be TRBD1 (5 bases). In germline, CDR1 is MDHEN, CDR2 SYDVKM. CDR3 length: 15 amino acids. Trimming cost V 4 bases and J 1 base, with 12 bases left between them. CDR3 nucleotide sequence: TGTGCCAGCAGTTCGACCCCCAGGGGCACAGATACGCAGTATTTT. Translated, it gives CASSSTPRGTDTQYF.

This clone was found a few times. J is TRBJ1-2 and V is TRBV4-2, with 8 bases matching TRBD1. The CDR3 is 14 residues long. The ends lost 5 bases at V and 1 base at J; junction bases unmatched: 3. CDR1 and CDR2 (germline): LGHNA, YNFKEQ. DNA for the CDR3: TGTGCCAGCAGCGATGGACAGGGTAACTATGGCTACACCTTC. It yields the protein CASSDGQGNYGYTF.

V is TRBV10-3 and J is TRBJ2-7; TRBD1 agrees at 7 bases. Germline loops: CDR1 ENHRY, CDR2 SYGVKD. The CDR3 extends over 14 amino acids. J lost 4 bases, V lost 9 bases, and 12 bases had no gene match. This CDR3 reads CAMAARTGDYEQYF. The CDR3, as DNA: TGTGCCATGGCCGCAAGGACAGGAGATTACGAGCAGTACTTC.

The chain uses TRBV11-3 and TRBJ2-7; 9 nucleotides agree with TRBD2. CDR3 size: 16 residues. The germline gives CDR1 SGHNT, CDR2 YENEEA. J was trimmed by 4 bases and V by 1 base; bases with no gene match: 8. The CDR3 bases are TGTGCCAGCAGCTTAGCGGGTAGCGGGAGAGGGTACGAGCAGTACTTC. This translates into CASSLAGSGRGYEQYF.

The chain uses TRBV6-1 and TRBJ1-5; no firm D call. From germline, CDR1 is MNHNS and CDR2 SASEGT. V lost 3 bases and J lost 5, with 20 bases in between. The CDR3 has 17 amino acids. DNA of the CDR3: TGTGCCAGCAGTGAGATGATGGGAGCCAGCCACCATCAGCCCCAGCATTTT. Encoded protein: CASSEMMGASHHQPQHF.

This clone was recorded once. The chain employs TRBV12-1 and TRBJ2-1; TRBD2, as called in the table, went unchecked against the DNA. TRBV12-1 is designated a pseudogene. This CDR3 has 15 residues. CDR3 in DNA: TGTGCCAGCAGCCCGCGGAATTGGTCCTACAATGAGCAGTTCTTC. Protein product: CASSPRNWSYNEQFF.

This chain joins TRBV6-1 and TRBJ2-3; TRBD1 might be the D (6 bases). The CDR3 consists of 14 residues. With 6 bases removed from V and 3 bases from J, the gap between germline ends came to 13 bases. CDR1 is MNHNS, CDR2 SASEGT, per germline. The CDR3 DNA reads TGTGCCAGCAGGGCAGGACAGTATACAGATACGCAGTATTTT. Protein product: CASRAGQYTDTQYF.

In this sample, this clone turned up a few times. The chain links TRBV6-4 to TRBJ2-3, with 12 bases matching TRBD2. This CDR3 is 15 amino acids long. CDR1 is MRHNA and CDR2 is SNTAGT in the germline V gene. Trimming at V came to 3 bases and at J to 7 bases, leaving 5 bases not matched to a gene. CDR3 sequence (DNA): TGTGCCAGCAGTGAGACTAGCGGGAGTAGTAATACGCAGTATTTT. It encodes CASSETSGSSNTQYF.

The J gene is TRBJ1-6, the V gene TRBV28, with D possibly matching TRBD1 (5 bases). Germline CDR1 is MDHEN and CDR2 is SYDVKM. The CDR3 length is 15 residues. Trimming removed 3 bases from V and 11 bases from J, with 17 bases in between. CDR3 in amino acids: CASSLQRGGETPLHF. DNA for the CDR3: TGTGCCAGCAGTTTGCAACGAGGAGGGGAGACACCCCTCCACTTT.

V usage is TRBV27 and J usage is TRBJ2-5; TRBD2 matches at 7 bases. The J call is uncertain, as TRBJ2-7 better fits the DNA end. The germline V gene encodes CDR1 MNHEY and CDR2 SMNVEV (reference sequence). CDR3 length equals 14 residues. CDR3 DNA sequence: TGTGCCAGCAAGTCGGGGAGGGGAACCTACGAGCAGTACTTC. Translated: CASKSGRGTYEQYF.

The rearrangement joins TRBV5-6 to TRBJ2-7; tentatively, D is TRBD2 (5 bases). The ends were cut back, 0 bases at V and 7 bases at J, with 23 bases in the middle. The germline CDR1 and CDR2 sequences are SGHDT and YYEEEE. CDR3 size: 17 residues. DNA for the CDR3: TGTGCCAGCAGCTTGGCCCCTGCCGTGAGACTATCTTGGGAGCAGTACTTC. Amino acids: CASSLAPAVRLSWEQYF.

This chain uses TRBV7-2 with TRBJ1-5; D not certain. With 5 bases removed from V and 8 bases from J, the gap between germline ends came to 13 bases. The germline V gene has CDR1 SGHTA and CDR2 FQGNSA. The CDR3 contains 13 residues. CDR3 in amino acids: CASSAVRYEPQHF. The CDR3 nucleotides are TGTGCCAGCAGCGCCGTACGGTACGAGCCCCAGCATTTT.

The chain recombines TRBV6-1 with TRBJ2-4, with 9 bases identical to TRBD1. This CDR3 has 12 amino acids. With 10 bases clipped from V and 7 bases from J, the junction kept 5 bases outside the gene matches. Germline V gene lookup returns CDR1 MNHNS and CDR2 SASEGT. As DNA, the CDR3 is TGTGCCACCGGGACAGGGCTGAACATTCAGTACTTC. Translated, it gives CATGTGLNIQYF.

J is TRBJ2-1 and V is TRBV6-1, with D possibly TRBD2 on 5 matching bases. V was pared by 2 bases and J by 0 bases, with 17 bases between. This CDR3 is built from 18 residues. Germline CDR1 and CDR2: MNHNS and SASEGT. This CDR3 reads CASSETDSPRSSYNEQFF. CDR3 in DNA: TGTGCCAGCAGTGAAACGGACTCCCCGCGGAGCTCCTACAATGAGCAGTTCTTC.

V and J are TRBV6-6 and TRBJ2-7, with D possibly being TRBD1 (6 bases). V lost 8 bases, J lost 4 bases, and 9 bases lay in between. The CDR3 extends over 11 amino acids. Per the germline V gene, CDR1 is MNHNY and CDR2 is SVGAGI (reference sequence). The DNA of the CDR3 is TGTGCCAGCGCGACAGGATACGAGCAGTACTTC. This encodes CASATGYEQYF.

The rearrangement links TRBV4-1 to TRBJ2-7, with unresolved D. The CDR3 is 16 residues long. Trimming removed 4 bases from V and 1 base from J, with 17 bases in between. Germline assignment: CDR1 MGHRA and CDR2 YSYEKL. The chain's CDR3 is CASSLRPGSISYEQYF. The CDR3, as DNA: TGCGCCAGCAGCCTTCGCCCCGGGTCCATATCCTACGAGCAGTACTTC.

V and J are TRBV7-3 and TRBJ2-7; TRBD2 agrees at 8 bases. This CDR3 has 14 amino acids. The V gene end was trimmed by 2 bases and the J gene end by 2 bases; junction bases not matched to a gene: 2. Germline V gene data show CDR1 as SGHTA and CDR2 as FQGTGA. For the CDR3, the DNA is TGTGCCAGCAGCTTAGCGGGAGGTACCTACGAGCAGTACTTC. Translated: CASSLAGGTYEQYF.

The rearrangement joins TRBV27 to TRBJ2-7; maybe TRBD1 (8 bases). CDR1 is MNHEY and CDR2 is SMNVEV in the germline V gene (reference sequence). The CDR3 sequence is 13 residues long. V was shortened by 2 bases and J by 10 bases, with 15 bases between the two germline ends. This CDR3 is CASSLNGQGLQYF. In nucleotides, the CDR3 is TGTGCCAGCAGTTTAAACGGACAGGGACTACAGTACTTC.

The V gene is TRBV30, the J gene TRBJ2-3, with TRBD1 matching over 12 bases. The CDR3 consists of 17 residues. With V trimmed by 1 base and J by 3 bases, 8 bases remained unmatched. Germline V CDR1 and CDR2: GTSNPN, SVGIG (reference sequence). Here the CDR3 DNA reads TGTGCCTGGAGTGGCATCAAGGGACAGGGGGCAACAGATACGCAGTATTTT. Translation: CAWSGIKGQGATDTQYF.

V is TRBV10-3 and J is TRBJ1-2, with D perhaps matching TRBD1 (6 bases). The CDR3 has 13 amino acids. Trimming took 6 bases from V and 4 from J, leaving 12 bases between them. Germline V gene data show CDR1 as ENHRY and CDR2 as SYGVKD. CDR3 nucleotide sequence: TGTGCCATCAGGGAGGACAGCGCCTATGGCTACACCTTC. Amino acid sequence: CAIREDSAYGYTF.

This clone turned up a few times. V usage is TRBV11-2 and J usage is TRBJ1-1; 10 nucleotides line up with TRBD1. V shed 5 bases and J 4 bases; nucleotides not matched to a gene: 4. CDR3 length: 14 residues. Per germline, CDR1 SGHAT and CDR2 FQNNGV. As DNA, the CDR3 is TGTGCCAGCAGCATAGGACAGGGGGGCACTGAAGCTTTCTTT. Translation gives CASSIGQGGTEAFF.

This sequence joins TRBV28 and TRBJ2-1, with 9 bases aligning to TRBD2. The germline V gene has CDR1 MDHEN and CDR2 SYDVKM. V gave up 6 bases and J gave up 7 bases; unmatched junction bases: 10. This CDR3 contains 15 residues. The DNA for the CDR3 is TGTGCCAGCAGGGAACCGGGACTAGCAGGGAATGAGCAGTTCTTC. This translates into CASREPGLAGNEQFF.

The chain has TRBV27 and TRBJ1-2, with TRBD1 as a possible D gene (5 bases). CDR3 size: 15 residues. The germline V and J ends were trimmed by 3 bases and 7 bases, with 18 bases remaining between them. Germline V gene sequence: CDR1 MNHEY, CDR2 SMNVEV (reference sequence). CDR3 residues: CASSFTLGGGSGYTF. The DNA of the CDR3 is TGTGCCAGCAGTTTCACACTGGGGGGGGGTTCTGGCTACACCTTC.

As DNA, the CDR3 is TGTGCCAGCAGTGACTCGGCTAGGACTAGCACAGATACGCAGTATTTT. It codes for CASSDSARTSTDTQYF. The V call is TRBV6-4, the J call TRBJ2-3, with D possibly matching TRBD2 (5 bases). The CDR3 is made up of 16 amino acids. Germline V gene lookup returns CDR1 MRHNA and CDR2 SNTAGT. Trimming cost V 0 bases and J 0 bases, with 10 bases left between them.